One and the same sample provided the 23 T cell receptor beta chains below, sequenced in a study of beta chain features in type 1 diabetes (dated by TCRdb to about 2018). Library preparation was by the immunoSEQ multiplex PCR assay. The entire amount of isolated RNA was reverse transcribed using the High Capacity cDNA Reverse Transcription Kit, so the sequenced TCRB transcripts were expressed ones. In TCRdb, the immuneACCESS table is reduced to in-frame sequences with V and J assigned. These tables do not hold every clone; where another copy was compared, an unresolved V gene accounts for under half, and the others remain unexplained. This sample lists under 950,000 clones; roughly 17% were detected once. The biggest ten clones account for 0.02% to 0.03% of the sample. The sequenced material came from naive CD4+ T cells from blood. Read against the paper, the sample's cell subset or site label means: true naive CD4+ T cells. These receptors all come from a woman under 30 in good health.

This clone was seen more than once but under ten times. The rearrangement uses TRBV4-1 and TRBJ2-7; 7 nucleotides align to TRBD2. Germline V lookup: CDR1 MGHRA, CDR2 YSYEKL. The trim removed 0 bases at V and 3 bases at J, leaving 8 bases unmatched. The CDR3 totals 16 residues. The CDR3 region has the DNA TGCGCCAGCAGCCAAGATTATCGTTCTAGCGGCTACGAGCAGTACTTC. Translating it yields CASSQDYRSSGYEQYF.

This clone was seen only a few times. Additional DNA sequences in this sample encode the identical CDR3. This CDR3 is CASSPRETQYF. As DNA, the CDR3 is TGTGCCAGCTCACCTCGAGAGACCCAGTACTTC. The V and J genes are TRBV18 and TRBJ2-5; D gene uncertain. The CDR3 consists of 11 residues. Germline lookup yields CDR1 KGHSH and CDR2 LQKENI. Trimming left V 3 bases short and J 4 bases short, with 3 bases between.

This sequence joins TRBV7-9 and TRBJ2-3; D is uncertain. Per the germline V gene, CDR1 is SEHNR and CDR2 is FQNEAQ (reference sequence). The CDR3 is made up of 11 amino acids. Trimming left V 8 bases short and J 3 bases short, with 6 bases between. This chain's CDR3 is CASQETDTQYF. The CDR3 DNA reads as TGTGCCAGCCAAGAGACAGATACGCAGTATTTT.

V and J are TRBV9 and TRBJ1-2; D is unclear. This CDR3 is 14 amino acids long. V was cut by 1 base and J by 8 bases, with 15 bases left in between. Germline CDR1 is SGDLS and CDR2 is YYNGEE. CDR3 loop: CASSVSEGSLGYTF. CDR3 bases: TGTGCCAGCAGCGTATCGGAAGGATCCTTAGGCTACACCTTC.

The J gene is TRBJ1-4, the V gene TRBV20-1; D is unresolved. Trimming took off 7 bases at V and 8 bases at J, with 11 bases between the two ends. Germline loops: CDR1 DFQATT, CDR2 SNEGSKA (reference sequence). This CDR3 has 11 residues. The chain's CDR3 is CSEGNVEKLFF. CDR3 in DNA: TGCAGTGAAGGGAACGTCGAAAAACTGTTTTTT.

The CDR3 region is CASSSLGRGPEQYF. The DNA of the CDR3 is TGTGCCAGCAGCTCCCTTGGAAGAGGCCCCGAGCAGTACTTC. The gene calls are TRBV5-5 and TRBJ2-7; no clear D. This CDR3 comprises 14 residues. V was shortened by 3 bases and J by 6 bases, with 16 bases between the two germline ends. The germline gives CDR1 SGHKS, CDR2 YYEKEE (reference sequence).

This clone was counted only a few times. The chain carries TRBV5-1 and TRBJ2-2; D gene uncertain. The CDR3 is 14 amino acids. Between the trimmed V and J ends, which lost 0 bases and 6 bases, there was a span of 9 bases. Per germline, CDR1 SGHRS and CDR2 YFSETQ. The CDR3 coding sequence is TGCGCCAGCAGCTTGGGAGGCGGACCCGGGGAGCTGTTTTTT. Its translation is CASSLGGGPGELFF.

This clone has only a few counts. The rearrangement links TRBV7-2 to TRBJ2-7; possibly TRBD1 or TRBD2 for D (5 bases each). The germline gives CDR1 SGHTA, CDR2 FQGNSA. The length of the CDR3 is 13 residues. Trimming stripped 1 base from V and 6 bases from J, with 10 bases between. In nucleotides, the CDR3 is TGTGCCAGCAGCTTAGTCTCAGGGAGCGAGCAGTACTTC. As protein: CASSLVSGSEQYF.

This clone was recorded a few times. CDR3 DNA sequence: TGTGCCAGCAGACTTAACTATGGCTACACCTTC. Translation gives CASRLNYGYTF. The rearrangement joins TRBV28 to TRBJ1-2; D is uncertain. CDR1 MDHEN and CDR2 SYDVKM come from the germline V gene. Trimming stripped 6 bases from V and 1 base from J, with 3 bases between. This CDR3 is built from 11 residues.

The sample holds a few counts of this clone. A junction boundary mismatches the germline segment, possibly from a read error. DNA of the CDR3: TGTGCTAGCAGCTTCCCAGGGCAAGAGACCCAGTACTTC. This translates into CASSFPGQETQYF. This rearrangement joins TRBV7-7 to TRBJ2-5; TRBD1 is a possible D gene (5 bases). This CDR3 is 13 amino acids long. Per germline, CDR1 SSHAT and CDR2 FNYEAQ (reference sequence).

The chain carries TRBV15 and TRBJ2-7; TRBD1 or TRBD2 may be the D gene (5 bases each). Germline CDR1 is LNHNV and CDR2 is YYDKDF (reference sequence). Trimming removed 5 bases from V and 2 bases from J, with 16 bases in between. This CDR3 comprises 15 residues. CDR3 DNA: TGTGCCACCAGCCCAATGGGGACGGTCGCCTACGAGCAGTACTTC. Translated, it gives CATSPMGTVAYEQYF.

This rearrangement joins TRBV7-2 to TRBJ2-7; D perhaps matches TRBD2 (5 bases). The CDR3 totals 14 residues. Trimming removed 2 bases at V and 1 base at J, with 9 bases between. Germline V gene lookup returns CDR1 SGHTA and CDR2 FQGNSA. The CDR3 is CASSLITGSYEQYF. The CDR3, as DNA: TGTGCCAGCAGCTTAATTACGGGGTCCTACGAGCAGTACTTC.

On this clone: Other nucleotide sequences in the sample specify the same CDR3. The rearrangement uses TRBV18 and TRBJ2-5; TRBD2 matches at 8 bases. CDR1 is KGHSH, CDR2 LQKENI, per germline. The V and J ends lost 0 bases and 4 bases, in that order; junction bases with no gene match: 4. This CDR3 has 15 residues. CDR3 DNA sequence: TGTGCCAGCTCACCACCCGGACTAGCCCGAGAGACCCAGTACTTC. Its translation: CASSPPGLARETQYF.

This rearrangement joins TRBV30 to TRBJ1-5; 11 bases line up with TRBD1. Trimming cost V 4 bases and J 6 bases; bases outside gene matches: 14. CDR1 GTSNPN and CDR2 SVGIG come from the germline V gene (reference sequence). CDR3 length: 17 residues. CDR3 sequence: CAWIRRNGQGACQPQHF. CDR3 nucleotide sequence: TGTGCCTGGATTCGGCGGAATGGACAGGGGGCATGTCAGCCCCAGCATTTT.

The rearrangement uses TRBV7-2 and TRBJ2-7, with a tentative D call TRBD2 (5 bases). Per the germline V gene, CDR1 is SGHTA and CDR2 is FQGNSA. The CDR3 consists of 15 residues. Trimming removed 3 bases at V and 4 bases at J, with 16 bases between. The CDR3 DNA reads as TGTGCCAGCAGCTTCCAGGTCGGAGGCGGGTACGAGCAGTACTTC. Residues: CASSFQVGGGYEQYF.

In DNA form, the CDR3 reads TGTGCCAGCAGCTTAGTAGGGGCCGGATCCAAAAACATTCAGTACTTC. Its translation is CASSLVGAGSKNIQYF. The chain links TRBV7-9 to TRBJ2-4; possible D gene TRBD1, 5 bases. Germline CDR1 and CDR2: SEHNR and FQNEAQ (reference sequence). Trimming pared 1 base from V and 2 bases from J, leaving 12 bases between. The CDR3 runs to 16 residues.

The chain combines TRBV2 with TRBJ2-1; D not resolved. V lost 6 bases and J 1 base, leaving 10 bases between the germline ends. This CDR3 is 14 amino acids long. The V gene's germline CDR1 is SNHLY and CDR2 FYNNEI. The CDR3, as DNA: TGTGCCAGCAGGGATAAGAAATCCTACAATGAGCAGTTCTTC. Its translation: CASRDKKSYNEQFF.

This chain's CDR3 is CASSVSRTPNEKLFF. The CDR3 coding sequence is TGTGCCAGCAGCGTATCCAGGACCCCAAATGAAAAACTGTTTTTT. V gene TRBV9 combines with J gene TRBJ1-4; no definite D call. The germline CDR1 and CDR2 sequences are SGDLS and YYNGEE. The CDR3 runs 15 residues. Trimming cost V 1 base and J 5 bases, with 12 bases left between them.

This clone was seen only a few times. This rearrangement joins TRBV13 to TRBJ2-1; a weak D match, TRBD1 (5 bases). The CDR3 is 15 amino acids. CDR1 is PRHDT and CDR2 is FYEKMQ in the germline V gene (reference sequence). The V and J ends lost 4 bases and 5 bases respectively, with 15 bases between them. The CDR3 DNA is TGTGCCAGCAGCTCAAGTTTACAGGACGACAATGAGCAGTTCTTC. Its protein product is CASSSSLQDDNEQFF.

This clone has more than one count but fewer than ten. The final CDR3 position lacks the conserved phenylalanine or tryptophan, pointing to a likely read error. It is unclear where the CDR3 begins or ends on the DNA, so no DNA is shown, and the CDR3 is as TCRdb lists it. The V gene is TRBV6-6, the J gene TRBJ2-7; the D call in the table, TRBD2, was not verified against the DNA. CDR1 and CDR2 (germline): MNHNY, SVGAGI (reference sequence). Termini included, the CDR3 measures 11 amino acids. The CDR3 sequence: CASSYNRVVNL.

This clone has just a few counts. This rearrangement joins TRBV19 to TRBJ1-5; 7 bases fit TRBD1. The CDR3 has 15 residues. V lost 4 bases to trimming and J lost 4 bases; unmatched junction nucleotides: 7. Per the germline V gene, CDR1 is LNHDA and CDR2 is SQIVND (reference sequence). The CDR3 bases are TGTGCCAGTAGTAAGGGCGGGACAGTTAATCAGCCCCAGCATTTT. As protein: CASSKGGTVNQPQHF.

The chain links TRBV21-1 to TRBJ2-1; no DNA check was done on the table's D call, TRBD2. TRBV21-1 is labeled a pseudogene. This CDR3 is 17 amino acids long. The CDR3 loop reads CASSKAEGDGNYNEQFF. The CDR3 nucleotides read TGTGCCAGCAGCAAAGCCGAGGGAGACGGCAACTACAATGAGCAGTTCTTC.

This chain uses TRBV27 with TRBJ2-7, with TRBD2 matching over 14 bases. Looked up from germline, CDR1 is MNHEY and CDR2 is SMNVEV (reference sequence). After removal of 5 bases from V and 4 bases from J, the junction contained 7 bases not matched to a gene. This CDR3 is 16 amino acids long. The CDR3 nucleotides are TGTGCCAGCAGTGCCGGTGGGACTAGCGGGAGATACGAGCAGTACTTC. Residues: CASSAGGTSGRYEQYF.